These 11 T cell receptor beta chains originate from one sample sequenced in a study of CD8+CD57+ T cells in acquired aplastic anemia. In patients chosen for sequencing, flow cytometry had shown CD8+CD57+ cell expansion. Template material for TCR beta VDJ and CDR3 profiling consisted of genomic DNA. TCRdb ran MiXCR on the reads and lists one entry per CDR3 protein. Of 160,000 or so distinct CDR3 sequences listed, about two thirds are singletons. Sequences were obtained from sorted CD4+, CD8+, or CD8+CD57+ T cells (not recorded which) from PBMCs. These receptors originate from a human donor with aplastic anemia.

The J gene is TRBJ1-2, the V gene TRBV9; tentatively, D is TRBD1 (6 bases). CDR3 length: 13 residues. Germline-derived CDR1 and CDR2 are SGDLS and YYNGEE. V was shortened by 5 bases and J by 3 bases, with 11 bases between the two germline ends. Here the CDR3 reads CASRTQGDYGYTF. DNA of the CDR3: TGTGCCAGCAGGACACAGGGTGACTATGGCTACACCTTC.

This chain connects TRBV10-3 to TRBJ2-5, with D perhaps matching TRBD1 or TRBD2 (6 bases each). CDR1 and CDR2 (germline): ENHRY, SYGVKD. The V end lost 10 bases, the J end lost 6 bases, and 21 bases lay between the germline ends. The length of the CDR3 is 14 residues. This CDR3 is CASRDVGGGQTQYF. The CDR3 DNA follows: TGTGCCAGCAGGGATGTGGGTGGGGGGCAGACCCAGTACTTC.

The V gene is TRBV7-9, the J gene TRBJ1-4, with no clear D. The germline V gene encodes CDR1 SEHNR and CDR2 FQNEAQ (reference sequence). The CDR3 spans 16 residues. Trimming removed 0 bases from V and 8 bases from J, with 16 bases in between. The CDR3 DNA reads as TGTGCCAGCAGCTTAGCGCTGGGCGGAGCCGGGGAAAAACTGTTTTTT. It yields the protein CASSLALGGAGEKLFF.

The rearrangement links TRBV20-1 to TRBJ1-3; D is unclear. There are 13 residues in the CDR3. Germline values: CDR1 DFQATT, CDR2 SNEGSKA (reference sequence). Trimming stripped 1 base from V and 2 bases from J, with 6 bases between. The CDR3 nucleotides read TGCAGTGCTAGAGCGGGAACTGGAAACACCATATATTTT. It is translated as CSARAGTGNTIYF.

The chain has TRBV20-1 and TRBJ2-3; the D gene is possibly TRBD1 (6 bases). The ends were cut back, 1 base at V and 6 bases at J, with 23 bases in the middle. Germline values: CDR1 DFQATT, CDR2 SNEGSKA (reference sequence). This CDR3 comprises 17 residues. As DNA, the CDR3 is TGCAGTGCTAGAGTCCTCCGGGACACCGGACCCGGGGATACGCAGTATTTT. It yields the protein CSARVLRDTGPGDTQYF.

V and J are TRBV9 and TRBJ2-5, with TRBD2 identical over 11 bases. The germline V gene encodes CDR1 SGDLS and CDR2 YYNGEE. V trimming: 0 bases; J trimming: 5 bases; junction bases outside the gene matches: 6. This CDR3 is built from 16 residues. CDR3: CASSVGILAGDETQYF. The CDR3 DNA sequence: TGTGCCAGCAGCGTAGGGATACTAGCGGGAGACGAGACCCAGTACTTC.

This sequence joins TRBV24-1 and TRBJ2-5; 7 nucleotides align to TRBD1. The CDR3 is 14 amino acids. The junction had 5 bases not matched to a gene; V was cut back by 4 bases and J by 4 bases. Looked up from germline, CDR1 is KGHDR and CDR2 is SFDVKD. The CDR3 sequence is CATSDPDRPETQYF. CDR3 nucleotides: TGTGCCACCAGTGACCCGGACAGGCCAGAGACCCAGTACTTC.

CDR3 amino acids: CASSLVGGRVDEQYF. For the CDR3, the DNA is TGCGCCAGCAGCTTGGTCGGCGGCAGGGTGGACGAGCAGTACTTC. This chain joins TRBV5-1 and TRBJ2-7; D might be TRBD1 (5 bases). The germline CDR1 and CDR2 sequences are SGHRS and YFSETQ. The CDR3 covers 15 residues. V lost 0 bases to trimming and J lost 5 bases, with 15 bases between them.

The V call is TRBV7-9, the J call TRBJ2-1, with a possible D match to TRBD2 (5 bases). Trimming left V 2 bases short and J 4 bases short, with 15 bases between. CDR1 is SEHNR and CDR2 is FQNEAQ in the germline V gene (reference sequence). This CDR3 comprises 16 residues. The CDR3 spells CASSLRWEIGYNEQFF. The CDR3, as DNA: TGTGCCAGCAGCTTACGTTGGGAGATAGGGTACAATGAGCAGTTCTTC.

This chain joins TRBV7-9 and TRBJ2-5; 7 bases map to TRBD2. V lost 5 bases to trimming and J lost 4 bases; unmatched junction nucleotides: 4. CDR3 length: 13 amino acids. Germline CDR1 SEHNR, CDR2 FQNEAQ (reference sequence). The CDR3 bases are TGTGCCAGCAGCGTTAGCGGGTCAGAGACCCAGTACTTC. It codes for CASSVSGSETQYF.

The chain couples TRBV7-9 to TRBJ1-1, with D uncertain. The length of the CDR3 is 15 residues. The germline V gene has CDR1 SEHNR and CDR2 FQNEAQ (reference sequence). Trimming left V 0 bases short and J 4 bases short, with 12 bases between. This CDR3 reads CASSLAPSGSTEAFF. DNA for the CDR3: TGTGCCAGCAGCTTAGCGCCCAGCGGGAGCACTGAAGCTTTCTTT.